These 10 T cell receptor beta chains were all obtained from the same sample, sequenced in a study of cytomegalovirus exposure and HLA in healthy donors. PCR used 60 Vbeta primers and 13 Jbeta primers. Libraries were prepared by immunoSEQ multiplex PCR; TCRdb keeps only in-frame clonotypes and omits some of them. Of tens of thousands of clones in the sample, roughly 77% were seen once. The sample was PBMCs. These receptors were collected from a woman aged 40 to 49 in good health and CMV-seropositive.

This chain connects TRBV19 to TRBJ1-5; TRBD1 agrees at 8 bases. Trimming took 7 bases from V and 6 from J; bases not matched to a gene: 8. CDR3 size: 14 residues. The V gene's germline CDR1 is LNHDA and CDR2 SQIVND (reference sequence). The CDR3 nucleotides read TGTGCCAGTACCCGCACAGGGGGGACTCAGCCCCAGCATTTT. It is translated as CASTRTGGTQPQHF.

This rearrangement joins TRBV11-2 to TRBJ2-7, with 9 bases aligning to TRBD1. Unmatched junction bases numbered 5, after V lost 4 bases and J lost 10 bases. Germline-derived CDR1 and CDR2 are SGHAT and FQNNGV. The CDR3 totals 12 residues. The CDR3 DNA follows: TGTGCCAGCAGCTCACAGGGGGCGGTCCAGTACTTC. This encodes CASSSQGAVQYF.

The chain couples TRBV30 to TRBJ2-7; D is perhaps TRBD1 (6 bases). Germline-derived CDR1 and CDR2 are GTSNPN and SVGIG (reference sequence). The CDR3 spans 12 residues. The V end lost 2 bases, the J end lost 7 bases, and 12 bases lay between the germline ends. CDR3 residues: CAWSKLQGEQYF. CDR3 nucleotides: TGTGCCTGGAGTAAACTTCAGGGGGAGCAGTACTTC.

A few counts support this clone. In nucleotides, the CDR3 is TGTGCCAGCAGGAGGGGACAACTAGCGGGGGGCGGAAGAAGCTCCTACAATGAGCAGTTCTTC. It translates to CASRRGQLAGGGRSSYNEQFF. V is TRBV2 and J is TRBJ2-1; 12 bases fit TRBD2. Per the germline V gene, CDR1 is SNHLY and CDR2 is FYNNEI. The CDR3 consists of 21 residues. V gave up 6 bases and J gave up 0 bases; unmatched junction bases: 18.

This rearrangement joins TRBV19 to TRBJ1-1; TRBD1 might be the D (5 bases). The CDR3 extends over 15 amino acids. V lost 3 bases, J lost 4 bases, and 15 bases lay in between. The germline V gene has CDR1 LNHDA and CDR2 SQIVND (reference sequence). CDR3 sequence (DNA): TGTGCCAGTAGTATCGCCCTGGGGCGGGGCACTGAAGCTTTCTTT. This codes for CASSIALGRGTEAFF.

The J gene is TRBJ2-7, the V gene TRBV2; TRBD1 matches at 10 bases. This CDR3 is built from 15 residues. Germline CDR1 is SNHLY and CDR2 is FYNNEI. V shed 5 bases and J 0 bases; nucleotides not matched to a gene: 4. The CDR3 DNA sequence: TGTGCCAGCAGTCGGGACAGGGGAACCTCCTACGAGCAGTACTTC. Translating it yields CASSRDRGTSYEQYF.

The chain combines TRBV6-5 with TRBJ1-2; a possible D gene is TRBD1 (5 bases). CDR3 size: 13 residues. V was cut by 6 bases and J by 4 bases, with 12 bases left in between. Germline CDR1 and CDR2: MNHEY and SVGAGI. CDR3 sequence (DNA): TGTGCCAGCAGGCGCGGGACGGCCTATGGCTACACCTTC. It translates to CASRRGTAYGYTF.

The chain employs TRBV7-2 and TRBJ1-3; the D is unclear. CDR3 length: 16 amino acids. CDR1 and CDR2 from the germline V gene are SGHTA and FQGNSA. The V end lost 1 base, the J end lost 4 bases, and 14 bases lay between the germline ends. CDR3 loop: CASSLVRSILGNTIYF. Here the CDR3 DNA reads TGTGCCAGCAGCTTAGTACGGAGTATATTGGGAAACACCATATATTTT.

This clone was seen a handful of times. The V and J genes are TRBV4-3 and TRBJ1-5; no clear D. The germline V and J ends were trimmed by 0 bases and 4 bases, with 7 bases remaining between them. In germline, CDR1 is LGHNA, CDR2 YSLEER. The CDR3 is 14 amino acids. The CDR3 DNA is TGCGCCAGCAGCCAAGATCGGCGGAATCAGCCCCAGCATTTT. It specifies CASSQDRRNQPQHF.

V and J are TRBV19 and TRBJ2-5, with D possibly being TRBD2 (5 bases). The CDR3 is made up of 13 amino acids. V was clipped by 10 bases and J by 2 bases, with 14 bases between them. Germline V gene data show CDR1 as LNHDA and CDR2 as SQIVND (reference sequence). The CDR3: CATRPGIQETQYF. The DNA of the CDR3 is TGTGCCACGAGGCCGGGGATTCAAGAGACCCAGTACTTC. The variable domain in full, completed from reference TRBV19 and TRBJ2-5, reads DGGITQSPKYLFRKEGQNVTLSCEQNLNHDAMYWYRQDPGQGLRLIYYSQIVNDFQKGDIAEGYSVSREKKESFPLTVTSAQKNPTAFYLCATRPGIQETQYFGPGTRLLVL.